The present entry profiles one T cell receptor (beta chain) with its context. Its antigen is as yet unknown. Both 60 Vbeta primers and 13 Jbeta primers went into the PCR. Method: immunoSEQ multiplex PCR; TCRdb's copy keeps in-frame clones and lacks some. The repertoire includes 150,000 to 200,000 clones, approximately 70% of them detected once, and roughly 6.6% sits in the top ten. The sample is drawn from a study of cytomegalovirus exposure and HLA in healthy donors. Broader study findings: HLA restriction was apparent for most CMV-associated TCR beta chains in a later analysis. The investigators catalogued some 150 TCR beta chains as cytomegalovirus-associated.

Germline assignment: CDR1 LGHNA and CDR2 YNFKEQ. The length of the CDR3 is 17 residues. V was clipped by 0 bases and J by 3 bases, with 18 bases between them. The source material was PBMCs. This TCR derives from a man in his forties in good health and CMV-seropositive. V usage is TRBV4-2 and J usage is TRBJ2-7, with TRBD1 as a possible D gene (5 bases). CDR3 region: CASSQDAGRREYYEQYF. CDR3 DNA: TGTGCCAGCAGCCAAGACGCAGGGCGCAGAGAGTACTACGAGCAGTACTTC.